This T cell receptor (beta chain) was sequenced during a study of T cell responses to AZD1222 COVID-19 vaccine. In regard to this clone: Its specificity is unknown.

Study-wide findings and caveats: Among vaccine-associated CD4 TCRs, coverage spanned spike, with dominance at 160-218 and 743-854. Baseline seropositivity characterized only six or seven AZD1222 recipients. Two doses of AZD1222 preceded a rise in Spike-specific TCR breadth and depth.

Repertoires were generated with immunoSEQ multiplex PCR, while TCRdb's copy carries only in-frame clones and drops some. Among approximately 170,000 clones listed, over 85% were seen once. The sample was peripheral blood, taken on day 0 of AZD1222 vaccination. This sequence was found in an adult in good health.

Here the CDR3 DNA reads TGTGCCAGCAGTGAGGGTGGGGCAGGACAAGAGACCCAGTACTTC. Translating gives CASSEGGAGQETQYF. V and J are TRBV6-1 and TRBJ2-5; D is perhaps TRBD1 (5 bases). Between the trimmed V and J ends, which lost 3 bases and 2 bases, there was a span of 13 bases. Looked up from germline, CDR1 is MNHNS and CDR2 is SASEGT. CDR3 size: 15 residues.